The next 12 T cell receptor beta chains were all read from a single sample in a study of early T cells in non-severe SARS-CoV-2 infection. One entry per CDR3 protein results from TCRdb running MiXCR on the 5' RACE reads. This table has approximately 110,000 distinct CDR3 sequences, about 16% appearing once. Sequencing used whole blood. The receptors derive from an adult who was a healthcare worker with PCR-confirmed SARS-CoV-2 infection or an uninfected control (not recorded which).

This clonotype was seen only a few times. The genes are TRBV11-3 and TRBJ2-5; D remains unclear. This CDR3 region has 15 residues. Per the germline V gene, CDR1 is SGHNT and CDR2 is YENEEA. Trimming took off 0 bases at V and 2 bases at J, with 10 bases between the two ends. CDR3 loop: CASSLDSGHQETQYF. DNA for the CDR3: TGTGCCAGCAGCTTAGATTCAGGCCATCAAGAGACCCAGTACTTC.

The gene calls are TRBV13 and TRBJ1-6, with D maybe TRBD1 (5 bases). This CDR3 region has 14 residues. Trimming removed 8 bases at V and 8 bases at J, with 16 bases between. Germline CDR1 reads PRHDT; CDR2 reads FYEKMQ (reference sequence). In DNA, the CDR3 is TGTGCCAGCTCCCAGGGACGCTACTATTCACCCCTCCACTTT. This gives the protein CASSQGRYYSPLHF.

This clonotype has more than one count but fewer than ten. The chain carries TRBV4-2 and TRBJ2-7; D gene unclear. The CDR3 spans 14 residues. Trimming pared 1 base from V and 3 bases from J, leaving 10 bases between. The V gene's germline CDR1 is LGHNA and CDR2 YNFKEQ. CDR3 in amino acids: CASSQVLGNYEQYF. DNA for the CDR3: TGTGCCAGCAGCCAAGTGCTAGGAAACTACGAGCAGTACTTC.

This clonotype was detected a few times. This chain joins TRBV19 and TRBJ1-2; no clear D gene. The CDR3 runs to 16 residues. V lost 0 bases and J 2 bases, leaving 13 bases between the germline ends. Germline values: CDR1 LNHDA, CDR2 SQIVND (reference sequence). CDR3 sequence reads: CASSIEGRGRNYGYTF. CDR3 DNA: TGTGCCAGTAGTATAGAAGGTCGAGGGCGCAACTATGGCTACACCTTC.

The chain links TRBV2 to TRBJ1-1; possibly TRBD1 for D (6 bases). Germline V gene data show CDR1 as SNHLY and CDR2 as FYNNEI. The CDR3 totals 13 residues. CDR3 amino acids: CAEGGSPNTEAFF. In DNA form, the CDR3 reads TGTGCGGAGGGGGGCTCCCCGAACACTGAAGCTTTCTTT. Variable domain in full (rest from reference TRBV2 and TRBJ1-1): EPEVTQTPSHQVTQMGQEVILRCVPISNHLYFYWYRQILGQKVEFLVSFYNNEISEKSEIFDDQFSVERPDGSNFTLKIRSTKLEDSAMYFCAEGGSPNTEAFFGQGTRLTVV.

The V and J genes are TRBV29-1 and TRBJ2-7; 7 bases align to TRBD1. Germline CDR1 SQVTM, CDR2 ANQGSEA. CDR3 length: 12 amino acids. J lost 0 bases, V lost 7 bases, and 3 bases had no gene match. The CDR3 loop reads CSARDSSYEQYF. The CDR3 DNA reads TGCAGCGCAAGGGACAGCTCCTACGAGCAGTACTTC.

The chain is built from TRBV12-3 or TRBV12-4 and TRBJ1-1, with D possibly matching TRBD1 (5 bases). The CDR3 loop spans 13 amino acids. The ends were cut back, 4 bases at V and 1 base at J, with 7 bases in the middle. The CDR3 reads CASSWGENTEAFF. The CDR3 nucleotides read TGTGCCAGCAGTTGGGGCGAGAACACTGAAGCTTTCTTT.

In this sample, this clonotype turned up a few times. The chain has TRBV6-1 and TRBJ1-2; 8 nucleotides line up with TRBD1. Germline values: CDR1 MNHNS, CDR2 SASEGT. V gave up 7 bases and J gave up 7 bases; unmatched junction bases: 8. This CDR3 is built from 13 residues. DNA of the CDR3: TGTGCCAGCACTGACAGGGGATCATCTGGCTACACCTTC. Protein product: CASTDRGSSGYTF.

Comments on this clonotype: A much larger clone differs from this one at a single base, so this may be a read error. This chain connects TRBV3-1 to TRBJ2-7, with TRBD2 matching 12 bases. CDR3 length: 15 residues. Germline CDR1 LGHDT, CDR2 YNNKEL (reference sequence). V gave up 4 bases and J gave up 0 bases; unmatched junction bases: 1. The CDR3 region is CASSPSGGVSYEQYF. The CDR3 region has the DNA TGTGCCAGCAGCCCTAGCGGGGGGGTCTCCTACGAGCAGTACTTC.

This clonotype showed up just a few times. The chain recombines TRBV3-1 with TRBJ1-1; the D is unclear. Between the trimmed V and J ends, which lost 2 bases and 1 base, there was a span of 8 bases. From germline, CDR1 is LGHDT and CDR2 YNNKEL (reference sequence). This CDR3 has 14 amino acids. CDR3 coding DNA: TGTGCCAGCAGCCAACCAGAGAGGAACACTGAAGCTTTCTTT. It translates to CASSQPERNTEAFF.

In this sample, this clonotype turned up a few times. The gene calls are TRBV11-2 and TRBJ2-3; possibly TRBD1 for D (5 bases). This CDR3 comprises 15 residues. The V end was cut by 4 bases, the J end by 6 bases, with 17 bases between. CDR1 SGHAT and CDR2 FQNNGV come from the germline V gene. The CDR3 sequence is CASSSTGTHTDTQYF. CDR3 DNA: TGTGCCAGCAGCTCAACAGGTACACACACTGATACGCAGTATTTT.

This clonotype was recorded a few times. The V gene is TRBV29-1, the J gene TRBJ1-2; TRBD1 matches 7 bases. V lost 7 bases to trimming and J lost 8 bases; unmatched junction nucleotides: 7. Per germline, CDR1 SQVTM and CDR2 ANQGSEA. The CDR3 sequence is 11 residues long. In DNA form, the CDR3 reads TGCAGCGGGGGGACAGTGGAAGGCTACACCTTC. Translated: CSGGTVEGYTF.